These 20 T cell receptor beta chains originate from one sample sequenced in a study of Ad26.COV2.S vaccination and SARS-CoV-2 variants (dated by TCRdb to the early 2020s). Receptor libraries were prepared by the immunoSEQ multiplex PCR assay. In TCRdb, the immuneACCESS table is reduced to in-frame sequences with V and J assigned. These tables do not hold every clone; where another copy was compared, an unresolved V gene accounts for under half, and the others remain unexplained. The sample includes about 350,000 clones, with 88% observed a single time. The leading ten clones occupy around 6.4% of the sample. What this sample's treatment or condition label stands for: some 19 received Ad26.COV2.S at low or high dose, single or two shots; roughly five received placebo; per-sample allocation not given. For vaccine and placebo recipients, the sequenced repertoires came from samples collected on day 63 after the first injection.

The source was peripheral blood, collected in a trial of Ad26.COV2.S vaccine versus placebo. The receptors come from a person aged 18 to 59 who received the Ad26.COV2.S COVID-19 vaccine or a placebo.

The chain has TRBV11-2 and TRBJ2-3; D is unclear. This CDR3 comprises 16 residues. V dropped 1 base and J dropped 8 bases, with 19 bases sitting between them. CDR1 is SGHAT, CDR2 FQNNGV, per germline. The CDR3 nucleotides are TGTGCCAGCAGCTTAGGCCCCGGCGCGGCCCTGGGTACGCAGTATTTT. It is translated as CASSLGPGAALGTQYF.

The chain has TRBV5-1 and TRBJ1-1; TRBD1 is a possible D gene (5 bases). V shed 3 bases and J shed 0 bases, with 15 bases lying between them. The CDR3 is made up of 16 amino acids. Germline CDR1 and CDR2: SGHRS and YFSETQ. The CDR3 DNA follows: TGCGCCAGCAGCTCGACAGTATCACCCATGAACACTGAAGCTTTCTTT. It is translated as CASSSTVSPMNTEAFF.

The chain couples TRBV10-3 to TRBJ2-3; no clear D. Germline V gene lookup returns CDR1 ENHRY and CDR2 SYGVKD. The CDR3 runs 14 residues. The germline V and J ends were trimmed by 0 bases and 2 bases, with 6 bases remaining between them. The CDR3 protein is CAISESPNTDTQYF. As DNA, the CDR3 is TGTGCCATCAGTGAGTCGCCGAACACAGATACGCAGTATTTT.

V gene TRBV29-1 combines with J gene TRBJ1-1, with D unclear. Germline-derived CDR1 and CDR2 are SQVTM and ANQGSEA. This CDR3 is built from 11 residues. V was trimmed by 7 bases and J by 1 base, leaving 7 bases between them. CDR3 amino acids: CSGRGNTEAFF. The DNA of the CDR3 is TGCAGCGGACGGGGGAACACTGAAGCTTTCTTT. The whole variable domain, filled in from reference TRBV29-1 and TRBJ1-1, reads SAVISQKPSRDICQRGTSLTIQCQVDSQVTMMFWYRQQPGQSLTLIATANQGSEATYESGFVIDKFPISRPNLTFSTLTVSNMSPEDSSIYLCSGRGNTEAFFGQGTRLTVV.

The V gene is TRBV7-2, the J gene TRBJ2-5; tentatively, D is TRBD2 (6 bases). Germline V gene sequence: CDR1 SGHTA, CDR2 FQGNSA. Trimming stripped 4 bases from V and 5 bases from J, with 17 bases between. The CDR3 totals 15 residues. CDR3 amino acids: CASSYQGGAGETQYF. DNA for the CDR3: TGTGCCAGCAGCTACCAGGGCGGGGCGGGGGAGACCCAGTACTTC. The full variable domain, its missing parts supplied by reference TRBV7-2 and TRBJ2-5, is GAGVSQSPSNKVTEKGKDVELRCDPISGHTALYWYRQSLGQGLEFLIYFQGNSAPDKSGLPSDRFSAERTGGSVSTLTIQRTQQEDSAVYLCASSYQGGAGETQYFGPGTRLLVL.

This chain connects TRBV7-2 to TRBJ2-2; D is uncertain. This CDR3 contains 13 residues. Trimming removed 1 base from V and 5 bases from J, with 5 bases in between. Germline CDR1 reads SGHTA; CDR2 reads FQGNSA. CDR3 amino acids: CASSLVQTGELFF. The CDR3 DNA sequence: TGTGCCAGCAGCTTAGTCCAGACCGGGGAGCTGTTTTTT.

This chain links TRBV4-1 with TRBJ2-7; 12 bases match TRBD2. Germline lookup yields CDR1 MGHRA and CDR2 YSYEKL. The CDR3 spans 18 residues. V dropped 2 bases and J dropped 2; count of bases not matched to a gene: 10. The CDR3 DNA reads TGCGCCAGCAGCCAACAACTAGCGGGGGGACCCGTTCCCTACGAGCAGTACTTC. This translates into CASSQQLAGGPVPYEQYF.

The chain employs TRBV30 and TRBJ2-6, with D perhaps TRBD1 or TRBD2 (5 bases each). This CDR3 spans 14 amino acids. V lost 0 bases and J lost 2, with 5 bases in between. Germline V gene data show CDR1 as GTSNPN and CDR2 as SVGIG (reference sequence). The CDR3: CAWSVGPGANVLTF. CDR3 DNA sequence: TGTGCCTGGAGTGTGGGACCTGGGGCCAACGTCCTGACTTTC.

This clone was picked up many times. The J gene is TRBJ1-4, the V gene TRBV30; D uncertain. Germline V gene sequence: CDR1 GTSNPN, CDR2 SVGIG (reference sequence). Trimming took off 8 bases at V and 0 bases at J, with 13 bases between the two ends. This CDR3 region has 14 residues. The CDR3 sequence is CALTDITTNEKLFF. The CDR3 nucleotides are TGTGCCCTCACCGATATTACAACTAATGAAAAACTGTTTTTT.

This clone was recorded only once. The rearrangement links TRBV14 to TRBJ1-5; tentatively, D is TRBD1 (5 bases). CDR3 size: 18 residues. Germline V gives CDR1 SGHDN, CDR2 FVKESK. Trimming stripped 0 bases from V and 4 bases from J, with 19 bases between. CDR3 residues: CASSQEFLGEGNNQPQHF. The CDR3, as DNA: TGTGCCAGCAGCCAAGAATTTCTGGGAGAGGGGAATAATCAGCCCCAGCATTTT. The variable domain in full, completed from reference TRBV14 and TRBJ1-5, reads EAGVTQFPSHSVIEKGQTVTLRCDPISGHDNLYWYRRVMGKEIKFLLHFVKESKQDESGMPNNRFLAERTGGTYSTLKVQPAELEDSGVYFCASSQEFLGEGNNQPQHFGDGTRLSIL.

The V and J genes are TRBV27 and TRBJ1-6, with TRBD1 identical over 7 bases. Trimming cost V 0 bases and J 8 bases; bases outside gene matches: 7. The CDR3 covers 16 residues. Germline V gene lookup returns CDR1 MNHEY and CDR2 SMNVEV (reference sequence). CDR3 loop: CASSLSQTGSDSPLHF. The CDR3 coding sequence is TGTGCCAGCAGTTTATCCCAGACAGGGAGTGATTCACCCCTCCACTTT.

This clone is a singleton in its sample. V usage is TRBV4-1 and J usage is TRBJ1-2, with no clear D. CDR1 is MGHRA, CDR2 YSYEKL, per germline. CDR3 length: 15 amino acids. With 4 bases removed from V and 7 bases from J, the gap between germline ends came to 19 bases. The CDR3 spells CASSRWDTDRSGYTF. CDR3 DNA: TGCGCCAGCAGCCGGTGGGATACTGACCGTTCTGGCTACACCTTC.

V is TRBV7-9 and J is TRBJ2-5, with D possibly matching TRBD2 (7 bases). The CDR3 is 15 residues long. CDR1 is SEHNR, CDR2 FQNEAQ, per germline (reference sequence). Trimming stripped 8 bases from V and 4 bases from J, with 20 bases between. DNA for the CDR3: TGTGCCAGCTCTCGAGGTGGGGGGGCCTTAGAGACCCAGTACTTC. Encoded protein: CASSRGGGALETQYF.

The gene calls are TRBV6-5 and TRBJ1-4; the D is unclear. CDR3 length: 15 residues. Germline CDR1 MNHEY, CDR2 SVGAGI. The V and J ends lost 6 bases and 4 bases respectively, with 15 bases between them. The CDR3 DNA follows: TGTGCCAGCAGACCCCCGGGTCGACTTAATGAAAAACTGTTTTTT. Its translation: CASRPPGRLNEKLFF.

The chain is built from TRBV6-2 or TRBV6-3 and TRBJ2-2, with 7 nucleotides matching TRBD2. Germline CDR1 MNHEY, CDR2 SVGEGT. V was pared by 3 bases and J by 6 bases, with 10 bases of the junction left unmatched. The CDR3 is 16 residues long. CDR3 region: CASSYGGGGGPGELFF. In DNA, the CDR3 is TGTGCCAGCAGTTATGGGGGAGGCGGGGGACCCGGGGAGCTGTTTTTT.

The chain uses TRBV4-2 and TRBJ2-3, with a tentative D call TRBD1 (6 bases). V was shortened by 1 base and J by 1 base, with 12 bases between the two germline ends. The CDR3 sequence is 16 residues long. Per the germline V gene, CDR1 is LGHNA and CDR2 is YNFKEQ. CDR3 sequence reads: CASSQVRAGGTDTQYF. DNA for the CDR3: TGTGCCAGCAGCCAAGTGAGGGCAGGGGGCACAGATACGCAGTATTTT.

The chain links TRBV7-2 to TRBJ1-5, with 8 bases fitting TRBD1. Germline V CDR1 and CDR2: SGHTA, FQGNSA. The CDR3 spans 14 residues. V shed 5 bases and J 1 base; nucleotides not matched to a gene: 1. This CDR3 reads CASSRQGSNQPQHF. CDR3 DNA sequence: TGTGCCAGCAGCAGACAGGGGAGCAATCAGCCCCAGCATTTT.

This chain uses TRBV4-3 with TRBJ1-5; the D is unclear. The V and J ends lost 1 base and 6 bases respectively, with 7 bases between them. CDR1 and CDR2 from the germline V gene are LGHNA and YSLEER. This CDR3 has 13 amino acids. The CDR3 loop reads CASSQGVGQPQHF. The CDR3, as DNA: TGCGCCAGCAGCCAAGGGGTAGGTCAGCCCCAGCATTTT.

This clone was recorded once. This chain uses TRBV19 with TRBJ2-1; 8 bases are shared with TRBD1. CDR3 size: 15 residues. V trimming: 8 bases; J trimming: 6 bases; junction bases outside the gene matches: 12. CDR1 and CDR2 from the germline V gene are LNHDA and SQIVND (reference sequence). The CDR3 DNA sequence: TGTGCCAGTGAGCTGGGACAGGCCCGTCGCAATGAGCAGTTCTTC. Its translation: CASELGQARRNEQFF. Using reference TRBV19 and TRBJ2-1 for the parts outside the CDR3, the full variable domain is DGGITQSPKYLFRKEGQNVTLSCEQNLNHDAMYWYRQDPGQGLRLIYYSQIVNDFQKGDIAEGYSVSREKKESFPLTVTSAQKNPTAFYLCASELGQARRNEQFFGPGTRLTVL.

This chain joins TRBV5-4 and TRBJ1-1; 8 bases fit TRBD1. Trimming at V came to 10 bases and at J to 0 bases, leaving 17 bases not matched to a gene. Germline CDR1 SGHNT, CDR2 YYREEE (reference sequence). The CDR3 extends over 17 amino acids. CDR3 sequence reads: CAATPDRAGSLNTEAFF. The CDR3 DNA is TGTGCCGCGACCCCGGACAGGGCGGGTTCGTTGAACACTGAAGCTTTCTTT.